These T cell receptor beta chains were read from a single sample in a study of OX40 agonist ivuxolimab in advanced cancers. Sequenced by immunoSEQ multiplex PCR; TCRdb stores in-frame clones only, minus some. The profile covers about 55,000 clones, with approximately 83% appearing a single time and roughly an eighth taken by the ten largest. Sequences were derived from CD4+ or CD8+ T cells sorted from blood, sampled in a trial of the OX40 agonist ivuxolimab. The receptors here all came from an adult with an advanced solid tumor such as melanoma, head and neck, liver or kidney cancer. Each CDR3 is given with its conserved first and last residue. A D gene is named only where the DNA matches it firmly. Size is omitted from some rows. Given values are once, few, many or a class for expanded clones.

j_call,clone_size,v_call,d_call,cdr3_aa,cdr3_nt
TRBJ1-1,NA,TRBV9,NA,CASSLGTLAGTEAFF,TGTGCCAGCAGCTTAGGGACCTTGGCGGGCACTGAAGCTTTCTTT
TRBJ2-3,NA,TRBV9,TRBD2,CASSPSGGTDTQYF,TGTGCCAGCAGCCCTAGCGGGGGCACAGATACGCAGTATTTT
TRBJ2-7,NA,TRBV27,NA,CASSLEDSYEQYF,TGTGCCAGCAGTTTAGAGGACAGCTACGAGCAGTACTTC
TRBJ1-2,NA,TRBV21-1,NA,CARYRGPAYGYTF,TGTGCCAGATACAGGGGACCCGCTTATGGCTACACCTTC
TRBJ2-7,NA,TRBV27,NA,CASSPLPTAFYEQYF,TGTGCCAGCAGTCCCCTACCGACAGCGTTCTACGAGCAGTACTTC
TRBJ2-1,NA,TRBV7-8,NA,CASSLTPSSYNEQFF,TGTGCCAGCAGCTTGACCCCAAGCTCCTACAATGAGCAGTTCTTC
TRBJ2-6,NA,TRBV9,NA,CASSERDIFSAGANVLTF,TGTGCCAGCAGCGAACGGGACATCTTCTCTGCCGGGGCCAACGTCCTGACTTTC
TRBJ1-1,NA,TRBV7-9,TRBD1,CASNRGPTGANTEAFF,TGTGCCAGCAACCGTGGACCTACAGGGGCGAACACTGAAGCTTTCTTT
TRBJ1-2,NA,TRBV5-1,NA,CASSLYRGALNYGYTF,TGCGCCAGCAGCTTGTACCGGGGGGCTCTTAACTATGGCTACACCTTC
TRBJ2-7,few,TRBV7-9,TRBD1,CASSTTGGTYEQYF,TGTGCCAGCAGCACGACAGGGGGGACGTACGAGCAGTACTTC
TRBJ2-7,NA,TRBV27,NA,CASGLGEQYF,TGTGCCAGCGGGCTGGGCGAGCAGTACTTC
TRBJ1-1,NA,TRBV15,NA,CATSREISASEVMNTEAFF,TGTGCCACCAGCAGAGAGATCTCGGCCTCGGAGGTAATGAACACTGAAGCTTTCTTT
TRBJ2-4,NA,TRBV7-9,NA,CASSEGRLTGGYF,TGTGCCAGCAGCGAGGGACGGTTGACCGGAGGGTACTTC
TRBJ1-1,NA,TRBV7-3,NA,CASSLLAYGDRTEAFF,TGTGCCAGCAGCTTACTGGCATATGGGGATAGGACTGAAGCTTTCTTT
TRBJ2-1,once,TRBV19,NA,CASSRGSQNEQFF,TGTGCCAGTAGTCGGGGGAGCCAAAATGAGCAGTTCTTC
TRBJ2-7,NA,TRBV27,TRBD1,CASSDRLYEQYF,TGTGCCAGCTCGGACAGGCTCTACGAGCAGTACTTC
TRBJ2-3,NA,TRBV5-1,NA,CASSLTGPDTQYF,TGCGCCAGCAGCTTAACTGGGCCCGATACGCAGTATTTT
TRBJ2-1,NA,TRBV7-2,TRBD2,CASSPLGGPPQFF,TGTGCCAGCAGCCCTCTGGGAGGGCCCCCCCAGTTCTTC
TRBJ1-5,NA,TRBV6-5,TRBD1,CASSYLQGDQPQHF,TGTGCCAGCAGTTACCTCCAGGGGGATCAGCCCCAGCATTTT
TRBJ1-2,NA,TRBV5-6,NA,CASSLPDLNYGYTF,TGTGCCAGCAGCTTACCGGACCTTAACTATGGCTACACCTTC
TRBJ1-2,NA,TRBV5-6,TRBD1,CASSLWAMGQGGGYTF,TGTGCCAGCAGCTTGTGGGCCATGGGACAGGGTGGCGGCTACACCTTC
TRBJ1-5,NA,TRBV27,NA,CASSLSFGGEQPQHF,TGTGCCAGCAGTTTATCATTCGGGGGAGAGCAGCCCCAGCATTTT
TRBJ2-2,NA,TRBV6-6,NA,CASSFGSNTGELFF,TGTGCCAGCAGTTTCGGGTCTAACACCGGGGAGCTGTTTTTT
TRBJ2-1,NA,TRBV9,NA,CASTQDPGNEQFF,TGTGCCAGCACTCAAGACCCCGGCAATGAGCAGTTCTTC
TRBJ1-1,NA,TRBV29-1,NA,CSVEDPYRETEAFF,TGCAGCGTTGAGGATCCTTACAGGGAGACCGAAGCTTTCTTT
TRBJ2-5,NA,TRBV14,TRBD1,CASSQHGQGAGEQYF,TGTGCCAGCAGCCAACATGGACAGGGGGCGGGAGAGCAGTACTTC
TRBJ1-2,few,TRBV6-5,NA,CASSYPGRGYTF,TGTGCCAGCAGTTACCCAGGGAGAGGCTACACCTTC
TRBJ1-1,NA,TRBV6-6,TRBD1,CASSFDREGWETEAFF,TGTGCCAGCAGTTTCGACAGGGAAGGATGGGAGACTGAAGCTTTCTTT
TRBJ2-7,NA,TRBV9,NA,CASSVTGSDEQYF,TGTGCCAGCAGCGTAACGGGATCCGACGAGCAGTACTTC
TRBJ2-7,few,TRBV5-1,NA,CASSSEHGYEQYF,TGCGCCAGCAGCTCAGAACACGGCTACGAGCAGTACTTC
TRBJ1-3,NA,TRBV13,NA,CASSRGIVDGNTIYF,TGTGCCAGCAGCAGGGGAATCGTGGATGGAAACACCATATATTTT
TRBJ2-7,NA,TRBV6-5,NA,CASSYVGSKGEQYF,TGTGCCAGCAGTTACGTTGGGTCGAAGGGCGAGCAGTACTTC
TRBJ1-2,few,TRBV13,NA,CASSLGRTHSYGYTF,TGTGCCAGCAGCTTAGGCCGGACCCACTCATATGGCTACACCTTC